These 25 T cell receptor beta chains share one sample of origin, sequenced in a study of tumor-infiltrating lymphocytes in primary liver carcinoma (dated by TCRdb to 2016 to 2017). Blood RNA was extracted from unsorted whole blood with TRIzol reagent; germline DNA came from the DNeasy Blood & Tissue kit. Sequencing relied on an Illumina HiSeq 2500. Using a constant-region primer and ProtoScript II reverse transcriptase, TCRbeta-specific cDNA was reverse-transcribed from roughly 460 ng total RNA. TCRbeta libraries were built with three nested multiplex PCR rounds, a slightly modified ARM-PCR procedure. Each of the first two PCR rounds ran for approximately 11 cycles and used multiplex TRBV1-TRBV30 forward primers together with a Cbeta reverse primer. The raw public reads went through TCRdb reprocessing: fastp at Q25, MiXCR clone calling, in-frame beta chains kept. Entries that share a CDR3 protein sequence are merged under the most common genes and DNA. This sample holds just over 300,000 distinct CDR3 sequences; roughly 60% were observed only once. The top ten hold approximately 17% of the sample.

The sample was peripheral blood. All receptors derive from a woman aged 30 to 39 with primary liver carcinoma and hepatitis B virus infection.

The gene calls are TRBV12-3 or TRBV12-4 and TRBJ2-3; 9 nucleotides align to TRBD2. The V and J ends lost 6 bases and 4 bases, in that order; junction bases with no gene match: 11. The CDR3 consists of 16 residues. CDR3 in DNA: TGTGCCAGCAGCCTTCTATTAGCGGGAGCGGCAGATACGCAGTATTTT. Protein sequence: CASSLLLAGAADTQYF.

With regard to this clonotype: Because it lacks the conserved phenylalanine or tryptophan at the end, this CDR3 is likely a read error. V gene TRBV6-2 or TRBV6-3 combines with J gene TRBJ1-5; 10 bases align to TRBD1. Germline CDR1 reads MNHEY; CDR2 reads SVGEGT. This CDR3 is 16 amino acids long. The CDR3 DNA follows: TGTGCCAGCAGTTTGCGGACAGGGGGATTCAATCACCCCCAGCATTAT. This encodes CASSLRTGGFNHPQHY.

In the case of this clonotype: The junction shows a germline mismatch at one end, possibly a read error. J is TRBJ2-2 and V is TRBV30; unclear D gene. Germline V lookup: CDR1 GTSNPN, CDR2 SVGIG (reference sequence). The CDR3 extends over 15 amino acids. CDR3 sequence (DNA): TGTGCCTGGAGAGAGGCGGTACGCAACACCAGGGAGCTGTTTTTT. Its protein product is CAWREAVRNTRELFF. Together with reference TRBV30 and TRBJ2-2, the CDR3 gives the full variable domain: SQTIHQWPATLVQPVGSPLSLECTVEGTSNPNLYWYRQAAGRGLQLLFYSVGIGQISSEVPQNLSASRPQDRQFILSSKKLLLSDSGFYLCAWREAVRNTRELFFGEGSRLTVL.

V usage is TRBV6-2 or TRBV6-3 and J usage is TRBJ2-2, with a tentative D call TRBD2 (6 bases). V gave up 2 bases and J gave up 5 bases, with 15 bases separating them. There are 16 residues in the CDR3. The germline V gene encodes CDR1 MNHEY and CDR2 SVGEGT. This CDR3 reads CASSYSLRERTGELFF. The CDR3 DNA sequence: TGTGCCAGCAGTTACAGTTTGCGGGAAAGGACCGGGGAGCTGTTTTTT.

Comments on this clonotype: Sequence at one end of the junction differs from germline and may be a read error. The chain recombines TRBV7-9 with TRBJ2-2; D possibly matches TRBD1 or TRBD2 (5 bases each). This CDR3 is 16 amino acids long. The germline V gene has CDR1 SEHNR and CDR2 FQNEAQ (reference sequence). This CDR3 reads CAISLVGTANTGELFF. As DNA, the CDR3 is TGTGCCATCAGCTTAGTAGGGACGGCGAACACCGGGGAGCTGTTTTTT. The full variable domain, with the rest looked up from reference TRBV7-9 and TRBJ2-2, is DTGVSQNPRHKITKRGQNVTFRCDPISEHNRLYWYRQTLGQGPEFLTYFQNEAQLEKSRLLSDRFSAERPKGSFSTLEIQRTEQGDSAMYLCAISLVGTANTGELFFGEGSRLTVL.

This clonotype was found a few times. The CDR3 sequence is CASSPSGDRGYGYTF. The CDR3, as DNA: TGTGCCAGCAGTCCCTCAGGGGACCGTGGCTATGGCTACACCTTC. This chain connects TRBV12-3 or TRBV12-4 to TRBJ1-2, with a weak D call TRBD1 (6 bases). The CDR3 consists of 15 residues. V lost 5 bases and J 4 bases, leaving 17 bases between the germline ends.

This clonotype was counted at least ten times. The V call is TRBV11-3, the J call TRBJ2-7, with 8 bases aligning to TRBD1. V was pared by 5 bases and J by 4 bases, with 10 bases of the junction left unmatched. The length of the CDR3 is 15 residues. Germline CDR1 SGHNT, CDR2 YENEEA. The CDR3 DNA reads as TGTGCCAGCAGCGTCGAAGGGCAGGGGGCGTACGAGCAGTACTTC. This encodes CASSVEGQGAYEQYF.

J is TRBJ2-7 and V is TRBV6-1, with TRBD1 as a possible D gene (6 bases). Germline CDR1 and CDR2: MNHNS and SASEGT. The CDR3 consists of 14 residues. Between the trimmed V and J ends, which lost 7 bases and 3 bases, there was a span of 16 bases. The CDR3 loop reads CASKMTGPVYEQYF. The CDR3 DNA reads TGTGCCAGCAAGATGACAGGACCTGTCTACGAGCAGTACTTC.

Details on this clonotype: A much larger clone lies a single base off, so this may be a read error. This sequence joins TRBV6-2 or TRBV6-3 and TRBJ1-2; D unclear. V lost 8 bases, J lost 4 bases, and 11 bases lay in between. The CDR3 sequence is 12 residues long. Germline V gene lookup returns CDR1 MNHEY and CDR2 SVGEGT. In DNA, the CDR3 is TGTGCCAGCCACGCACGTCTCTATGGCTACACCTTC. Its protein product is CASHARLYGYTF.

In its sample, this clonotype was seen many times. The chain employs TRBV6-2 or TRBV6-3 and TRBJ2-1; TRBD2 aligns across 11 bases. The CDR3 runs to 16 residues. V dropped 6 bases and J dropped 5; count of bases not matched to a gene: 9. Germline values: CDR1 MNHEY, CDR2 SVGEGT. For the CDR3, the DNA is TGTGCCAGCAGCCGCGGTAGCGGGAGGGGACACAATGAGCAGTTCTTC. This sequence encodes CASSRGSGRGHNEQFF.

The gene calls are TRBV4-1 and TRBJ2-7; D not resolved. CDR3 length: 14 residues. V lost 2 bases, J lost 3 bases, and 11 bases lay in between. Germline CDR1 reads MGHRA; CDR2 reads YSYEKL. CDR3 amino acids: CASSQSNQIYEQYF. The CDR3 nucleotides are TGCGCCAGCAGCCAATCAAACCAGATCTACGAGCAGTACTTC.

The rearrangement joins TRBV5-6 to TRBJ1-5, with 7 bases identical to TRBD1. V shed 5 bases and J 3 bases; nucleotides not matched to a gene: 8. CDR1 and CDR2 (germline): SGHDT, YYEEEE. The CDR3 covers 15 residues. DNA of the CDR3: TGTGCCAGCAGTCGCACGGGACAGTTCAATCAGCCCCAGCATTTT. Translating gives CASSRTGQFNQPQHF.

Comments on this clonotype: With a much larger clone just one base away, this may be a read error. This sequence joins TRBV12-3 or TRBV12-4 and TRBJ2-3, with 8 bases fitting TRBD2. CDR3 length: 15 residues. The CDR3 DNA follows: TGTGCCAGCAGTCAGACTAGCGACCACACAGTTACGCAGTATTTT. This codes for CASSQTSDHTVTQYF.

Comments on this clonotype: This could be a read error, since a much larger clone is one nucleotide away. The J gene is TRBJ2-7, the V gene TRBV29-1; D uncertain. Trimming stripped 6 bases from V and 1 base from J, with 13 bases between. This CDR3 contains 13 residues. Per the germline V gene, CDR1 is SQVTM and CDR2 is ANQGSEA. CDR3 loop: CSVGDAKSYEQYF. In nucleotides, the CDR3 is TGCAGCGTAGGCGACGCAAAGTCCTACGAGCAGTACTTC.

This clonotype was recorded at least ten times. The chain recombines TRBV29-1 with TRBJ2-7; D unclear. Trimming left V 6 bases short and J 2 bases short, with 14 bases between. Germline V gene lookup returns CDR1 SQVTM and CDR2 ANQGSEA. The CDR3 is 13 amino acids. CDR3 protein: CSVLGDATYEQYF. The CDR3 DNA sequence: TGCAGCGTCCTTGGAGACGCAACCTACGAGCAGTACTTC.

This clonotype was counted a few times. Germline is not matched at one junction end, which may reflect a read error. The chain employs TRBV5-6 and TRBJ1-2; 7 bases are a match to TRBD1. Germline CDR1 reads SGHDT; CDR2 reads YYEEEE. This CDR3 spans 14 amino acids. CDR3 region: CASSWGTENGGYTF. Written as DNA, the CDR3 is TGTGCCAGTAGCTGGGGGACAGAGAATGGGGGCTACACCTTC.

At least ten counts were recorded for this clonotype. This chain uses TRBV11-2 with TRBJ2-7, with D uncertain. The CDR3 extends over 11 amino acids. V lost 5 bases to trimming and J lost 6 bases, with 8 bases between them. CDR1 SGHAT and CDR2 FQNNGV come from the germline V gene. The CDR3 coding sequence is TGTGCCAGCAGCCCGACCAGCGAGCAGTACTTC. Its protein product is CASSPTSEQYF.

Comments on this clonotype: A much more abundant neighbour one base away suggests this may be a read error. Lacking the conserved final phenylalanine or tryptophan, this CDR3 likely reflects a read error. The V call is TRBV5-5, the J call TRBJ2-7, with 7 bases identical to TRBD1. V was clipped by 1 base and J by 4 bases; unmatched bases: 5. CDR3 length: 14 amino acids. CDR1 and CDR2 (germline): SGHKS, YYEKEE (reference sequence). CDR3 residues: CASSLRRDSYEQYL. CDR3 DNA sequence: TGTGCCAGCAGCTTGAGAAGGGACAGTTACGAGCAGTACCTC.

This clonotype has at least ten counts. The chain joins TRBV29-1 to TRBJ1-1; no firm D call. Germline loops: CDR1 SQVTM, CDR2 ANQGSEA. The V and J ends lost 7 bases and 4 bases respectively, with 10 bases between them. The CDR3 length is 11 residues. The CDR3 DNA reads as TGCAGCGGAATAGGAGGCACTGAAGCTTTCTTT. Translated: CSGIGGTEAFF.

Points on this clonotype: Since a much larger clone is just one base distant, this may be a read error. The chain combines TRBV12-3 or TRBV12-4 with TRBJ2-3, with TRBD2 matching 13 bases. This CDR3 region has 16 residues. The CDR3: CASTPGLAGSIDTQYF. In DNA, the CDR3 is TGTGCCAGCACCCCGGGACTAGCGGGGAGCATAGATACGCAGTATTTT.

On this clonotype itself: This may stem from a read error, because a much larger clone lies one nucleotide away. The chain employs TRBV29-1 and TRBJ2-2, with a weak D call TRBD2 (5 bases). Germline CDR1 SQVTM, CDR2 ANQGSEA. This CDR3 is built from 12 residues. CDR3 protein: CSVGWNTGDLFF. DNA for the CDR3: TGCAGCGTTGGTTGGAACACCGGGGATCTGTTTTTT.

Points on this clonotype: An end of the junction does not agree with germline; a read error may underlie this. The rearrangement links TRBV6-5 to TRBJ2-1, with D possibly matching TRBD2 (6 bases). Germline-derived CDR1 and CDR2 are MNHEY and SVGAGI. This CDR3 has 14 residues. The CDR3 sequence is CVSTPGRDYNEQFF. The CDR3 coding sequence is TGTGTCAGCACCCCCGGGCGGGACTACAATGAGCAGTTCTTC.

Concerning this clonotype itself: A much larger clone differs by one base, so this may be a read error. This sequence joins TRBV12-3 or TRBV12-4 and TRBJ2-2; D is perhaps TRBD2 (5 bases). This CDR3 comprises 14 residues. Trimming took off 2 bases at V and 7 bases at J, with 11 bases between the two ends. Here the CDR3 DNA reads TGTGCCAGCAGTTTACCAGAGGGTCACGGGGAGCTGTTTTTT. This sequence encodes CASSLPEGHGELFF.

The chain is built from TRBV10-3 and TRBJ2-1; D is perhaps TRBD2 (5 bases). The germline V gene encodes CDR1 ENHRY and CDR2 SYGVKD. The V end was cut by 2 bases, the J end by 5 bases, with 10 bases between. The CDR3 runs to 14 residues. The chain's CDR3 is CAISETRANNEQFF. The CDR3 DNA is TGTGCCATCAGTGAGACGAGGGCTAACAATGAGCAGTTCTTC.

This clonotype has just a few counts. Possible read error: a much larger clone is one base away. The gene calls are TRBV6-1 and TRBJ2-7; D remains ambiguous. This CDR3 region has 13 residues. Germline CDR1 is MNHNS and CDR2 is SASEGT. Here the CDR3 DNA reads TGTGCCAGCAGCGTCGGACCACGCTACGAGCTGTACTTC. This gives the protein CASSVGPRYELYF.